These 23 T cell receptor beta chains were sequenced from one sample in a study of cytomegalovirus exposure and HLA in healthy donors. This PCR relied on a set of 60 Vbeta primers and 13 Jbeta primers. Produced via immunoSEQ multiplex PCR; TCRdb's table is partial and in-frame only. The sample lists about 160,000 clones, around 80% occurring once. Source material: PBMCs. Source of these receptors: a male donor in good health and CMV-seropositive.

The rearrangement links TRBV7-9 to TRBJ2-5, with TRBD2 matching 8 bases. Trimming took 5 bases from V and 5 from J; bases not matched to a gene: 13. The CDR3 has 16 residues. CDR1 is SEHNR, CDR2 FQNEAQ, per germline (reference sequence). CDR3 loop: CASSPGISGEGETQYF. CDR3 coding DNA: TGTGCCAGCAGCCCCGGGATTAGCGGGGAAGGCGAGACCCAGTACTTC.

The gene calls are TRBV12-5 and TRBJ2-1; the match to TRBD1 covers 7 bases. Losses at the gene ends were 5 bases for V and 0 bases for J; bases not matched to a gene: 7. CDR3 length: 16 residues. The germline CDR1 and CDR2 sequences are LGHNT and FRNRAP. The CDR3 DNA is TGTGCTAGTGGTCCAACAGGGGACAGCTCCTACAATGAGCAGTTCTTC. Residues: CASGPTGDSSYNEQFF.

The chain uses TRBV28 and TRBJ2-2; possibly TRBD1 for D (5 bases). Per the germline V gene, CDR1 is MDHEN and CDR2 is SYDVKM. This CDR3 spans 13 amino acids. Trimming removed 7 bases from V and 1 base from J, with 7 bases in between. CDR3 region: CASMQGNTGELFF. Here the CDR3 DNA reads TGTGCCAGCATGCAGGGGAACACCGGGGAGCTGTTTTTT. The complete variable domain, with remaining parts taken from reference TRBV28 and TRBJ2-2, reads DVKVTQSSRYLVKRTGEKVFLECVQDMDHENMFWYRQDPGLGLRLIYFSYDVKMKEKGDIPEGYSVSREKKERFSLILESASTNQTSMYLCASMQGNTGELFFGEGSRLTVL.

V is TRBV5-1 and J is TRBJ1-2; D possibly corresponds to TRBD1 (5 bases). CDR3 size: 14 residues. Germline CDR1 reads SGHRS; CDR2 reads YFSETQ. V gave up 0 bases and J gave up 1 base, with 7 bases separating them. This CDR3 reads CASSLVGVNYGYTF. CDR3 in DNA: TGCGCCAGCAGCTTGGTAGGGGTTAACTATGGCTACACCTTC.

In DNA form, the CDR3 reads TGTGCCTATACAGGGATCTTTTCCTACGAGCAGTACTTC. Protein: CAYTGIFSYEQYF. V is TRBV30 and J is TRBJ2-7; D is perhaps TRBD1 (6 bases). The V end lost 7 bases, the J end lost 1 base, and 14 bases lay between the germline ends. The CDR3 is 13 amino acids. The germline V gene has CDR1 GTSNPN and CDR2 SVGIG (reference sequence).

The rearrangement joins TRBV21-1 to TRBJ1-1; the table's D gene call, TRBD1, was not cross checked with the DNA. TRBV21-1 is flagged as a pseudogene. The length of the CDR3 is 15 residues. The CDR3 protein is CASSKAGVGNTEAFF. The CDR3 coding sequence is TGTGCCAGCAGCAAAGCAGGGGTGGGAAACACTGAAGCTTTCTTT.

The chain couples TRBV9 to TRBJ1-4; TRBD1 matches at 7 bases. V was clipped by 3 bases and J by 7 bases; unmatched bases: 6. Germline lookup yields CDR1 SGDLS and CDR2 YYNGEE. CDR3 length equals 14 residues. CDR3 amino acids: CASSASGGSEKLFF. CDR3 nucleotide sequence: TGTGCCAGCAGCGCCTCAGGGGGAAGTGAAAAACTGTTTTTT.

The chain has TRBV27 and TRBJ2-3; TRBD2 agrees at 14 bases. The junction had 7 bases not matched to a gene; V was cut back by 5 bases and J by 6 bases. The germline CDR1 and CDR2 sequences are MNHEY and SMNVEV (reference sequence). This CDR3 is 16 amino acids long. CDR3 bases: TGTGCCAGCAGTCCCCGGACTAGCGGGAGGAGGGATACGCAGTATTTT. This codes for CASSPRTSGRRDTQYF.

As for this clone: At one end the junction does not follow the germline gene, possibly because of a read error. The rearrangement uses TRBV27 and TRBJ2-6, with D perhaps matching TRBD1 (6 bases). Germline CDR1 MNHEY, CDR2 SMNVEV (reference sequence). The CDR3 loop spans 17 amino acids. The CDR3 region is CASSWAGRGTGANGLTF. CDR3 coding DNA: TGTGCCAGCAGTTGGGCGGGCAGGGGCACTGGGGCCAACGGCCTGACTTTC. Together with reference TRBV27 and TRBJ2-6, the CDR3 gives the full variable domain: EAQVTQNPRYLITVTGKKLTVTCSQNMNHEYMSWYRQDPGLGLRQIYYSMNVEVTDKGDVPEGYKVSRKEKRNFPLILESPSPNQTSLYFCASSWAGRGTGANGLTFGAGSRLTVL.

This clone appeared a single time. The J gene is TRBJ2-7, the V gene TRBV4-3; no clear D. CDR3 size: 15 residues. Per the germline V gene, CDR1 is LGHNA and CDR2 is YSLEER. With 6 bases removed from V and 2 bases from J, the gap between germline ends came to 17 bases. The chain's CDR3 is CASSRDSAVAYEQYF. The CDR3 nucleotides are TGCGCCAGCAGTCGCGACTCCGCCGTTGCCTACGAGCAGTACTTC.

In its sample, this clone was seen a few times. V is TRBV7-2 and J is TRBJ2-7, with D possibly being TRBD2 (6 bases). V was cut by 2 bases and J by 4 bases, with 12 bases left in between. The germline CDR1 and CDR2 sequences are SGHTA and FQGNSA. The CDR3 is made up of 14 amino acids. The CDR3 nucleotides are TGTGCCAGCAGCTTAAACCAAGGAGGGTACGAGCAGTACTTC. This sequence encodes CASSLNQGGYEQYF.

The rearrangement links TRBV4-1 to TRBJ1-4; D remains ambiguous. The CDR3 extends over 16 amino acids. CDR1 is MGHRA, CDR2 YSYEKL, per germline. V dropped 1 base and J dropped 7 bases, with 16 bases sitting between them. CDR3 DNA: TGCGCCAGCAGCCAAGTGGACGGCCCCCGGGGTGAAAAACTGTTTTTT. Residues: CASSQVDGPRGEKLFF.

The chain employs TRBV19 and TRBJ2-3; weak D call: TRBD2 (5 bases). The CDR3 spans 16 residues. Germline V CDR1 and CDR2: LNHDA, SQIVND (reference sequence). The germline V and J ends were trimmed by 3 bases and 5 bases, with 18 bases remaining between them. CDR3 loop: CASSINGGKPGDTQYF. Here the CDR3 DNA reads TGTGCCAGTAGTATTAATGGAGGAAAACCGGGAGATACGCAGTATTTT.

The chain employs TRBV28 and TRBJ2-6, with 10 nucleotides matching TRBD1. This CDR3 is 17 amino acids long. CDR1 MDHEN and CDR2 SYDVKM come from the germline V gene. The ends lost 6 bases at V and 4 bases at J; junction bases unmatched: 9. The CDR3 is CASRRRQGAGGANVLTF. The CDR3 DNA follows: TGTGCCAGCAGACGTCGACAGGGGGCGGGAGGGGCCAACGTCCTGACTTTC. The entire variable domain, with the rest obtained from reference TRBV28 and TRBJ2-6, is as follows: DVKVTQSSRYLVKRTGEKVFLECVQDMDHENMFWYRQDPGLGLRLIYFSYDVKMKEKGDIPEGYSVSREKKERFSLILESASTNQTSMYLCASRRRQGAGGANVLTFGAGSRLTVL.

The chain joins TRBV30 to TRBJ1-2, with D unresolved. This CDR3 is built from 13 residues. Germline loops: CDR1 GTSNPN, CDR2 SVGIG (reference sequence). V shed 5 bases and J shed 8 bases, with 18 bases lying between them. In DNA form, the CDR3 reads TGTGCCTGGGGGAACCGGGTCCGAGGGGGCTACACCTTC. Encoded protein: CAWGNRVRGGYTF.

The V gene is TRBV9, the J gene TRBJ2-7; perhaps TRBD1 as D (6 bases). Trimming took 0 bases from V and 6 from J, leaving 10 bases between them. The CDR3 contains 13 residues. The V gene's germline CDR1 is SGDLS and CDR2 YYNGEE. CDR3 bases: TGTGCCAGCAGCGTAGCTGAAGGGGGCGAGCAGTACTTC. This sequence encodes CASSVAEGGEQYF.

This chain connects TRBV9 to TRBJ1-2; a possible D gene is TRBD1 (6 bases). The CDR3 length is 14 residues. The germline V gene has CDR1 SGDLS and CDR2 YYNGEE. Trimming left V 0 bases short and J 5 bases short, with 11 bases between. The CDR3 spells CASSVESRGYGYTF. CDR3 DNA sequence: TGTGCCAGCAGCGTAGAGAGCAGGGGATATGGCTACACCTTC.

V usage is TRBV5-4 and J usage is TRBJ2-3, with 8 bases matching TRBD2. Trimming cost V 3 bases and J 4 bases; bases outside gene matches: 10. This CDR3 is built from 16 residues. CDR1 SGHNT and CDR2 YYREEE come from the germline V gene (reference sequence). CDR3 DNA: TGTGCCAGCAGCTACACGGGACTAGTTAGGGCAGATACGCAGTATTTT. It specifies CASSYTGLVRADTQYF.

J is TRBJ2-7 and V is TRBV6-1; tentative D call: TRBD1 (6 bases). This CDR3 contains 14 residues. Trimming removed 6 bases at V and 0 bases at J, with 12 bases between. CDR1 and CDR2 from the germline V gene are MNHNS and SASEGT. As DNA, the CDR3 is TGTGCCAGCAGACAGACAGGTAGCTCCTACGAGCAGTACTTC. It encodes CASRQTGSSYEQYF.

The chain couples TRBV10-3 to TRBJ2-7; possible D gene TRBD2, 6 bases. Germline V gene data show CDR1 as ENHRY and CDR2 as SYGVKD. V gave up 2 bases and J gave up 7 bases, with 15 bases separating them. The CDR3 sequence is 14 residues long. CDR3 in amino acids: CAISEQGLQREQYF. CDR3 nucleotides: TGTGCCATCAGTGAGCAGGGACTTCAAAGGGAGCAGTACTTC.

The chain has TRBV29-1 and TRBJ2-1; 9 positions match TRBD1. V lost 8 bases and J lost 6; bases outside the gene matches: 8. The length of the CDR3 is 13 residues. CDR1 and CDR2 from the germline V gene are SQVTM and ANQGSEA. The CDR3 DNA reads as TGCAGCCACTCAGGACAGGGGATCAATGAGCAGTTCTTC. Translated, it gives CSHSGQGINEQFF.

This clone appeared a few times. The chain joins TRBV28 to TRBJ1-4; 7 bases fit TRBD1. V lost 3 bases to trimming and J lost 3 bases; unmatched junction nucleotides: 7. The CDR3 has 16 amino acids. CDR1 and CDR2 from the germline V gene are MDHEN and SYDVKM. CDR3 in amino acids: CASSFSGTVSNEKLFF. The CDR3 coding sequence is TGTGCCAGCAGTTTCAGTGGGACAGTCTCTAATGAAAAACTGTTTTTT.

This clone was detected only a few times. This sequence joins TRBV7-2 and TRBJ2-3; 9 bases map to TRBD2. V gave up 5 bases and J gave up 2 bases; unmatched junction bases: 11. The CDR3 loop spans 17 amino acids. The germline V gene encodes CDR1 SGHTA and CDR2 FQGNSA. Written as DNA, the CDR3 is TGTGCCAGCAGCCCTAGGGGGTGGACTAGCGACACAGATACGCAGTATTTT. Protein sequence: CASSPRGWTSDTDTQYF.